These 32 T cell receptor beta chains were all obtained from the same sample, sequenced in a study of technical replicates of blood from a handful of donors. Sequencing used immunoSEQ multiplex PCR; TCRdb keeps in-frame clones, though not all of them. The sample contains 75,000 to 100,000 clones, about 95% of which appear only once. Material for sequencing was T cells isolated from PBMCs. The receptors were gathered from a human donor in good health.

This chain connects TRBV5-1 to TRBJ2-2; TRBD2 matches at 10 bases. Germline-derived CDR1 and CDR2 are SGHRS and YFSETQ. The V segment lost 4 bases and the J segment 4 bases; nucleotides outside the gene matches: 4. This CDR3 spans 15 amino acids. This CDR3 is CASSRTSGITGELFF. For the CDR3, the DNA is TGCGCCAGCAGCCGAACTAGCGGGATCACCGGGGAGCTGTTTTTT.

The rearrangement joins TRBV10-3 to TRBJ2-1, with D unresolved. V lost 6 bases and J 0 bases, leaving 6 bases between the germline ends. CDR1 is ENHRY and CDR2 is SYGVKD in the germline V gene. The CDR3 totals 13 residues. CDR3 coding DNA: TGTGCCATCAGGACTCCCTCCTACAATGAGCAGTTCTTC. This translates into CAIRTPSYNEQFF.

V usage is TRBV18 and J usage is TRBJ1-2; 7 nucleotides match TRBD1. Per the germline V gene, CDR1 is KGHSH and CDR2 is LQKENI. The CDR3 contains 13 residues. V shed 3 bases and J 3 bases; nucleotides not matched to a gene: 1. The CDR3 nucleotides are TGTGCCAGCTCACCCGGGACAGACTATGGCTACACCTTC. This codes for CASSPGTDYGYTF.

The genes are TRBV6-4 and TRBJ2-2; a possible D gene is TRBD2 (5 bases). CDR1 MRHNA and CDR2 SNTAGT come from the germline V gene. V lost 4 bases, J lost 3 bases, and 15 bases lay in between. This CDR3 spans 16 amino acids. The CDR3 sequence: CASSGFRTSDTGELFF. The CDR3, as DNA: TGTGCCAGCAGTGGTTTCAGGACTTCTGACACCGGGGAGCTGTTTTTT.

A word on this clone: At one boundary the junction diverges from the germline segment, which might be a read error. CDR3 coding DNA: TGTGCCAGCAATTTACCAGGGGGCATTCTCTACGAGCAGTACTTC. Translation: CASNLPGGILYEQYF. The rearrangement links TRBV28 to TRBJ2-7; 8 bases line up with TRBD1. The germline CDR1 and CDR2 sequences are MDHEN and SYDVKM. The CDR3 is made up of 15 amino acids.

The chain uses TRBV29-1 and TRBJ2-1, with 14 positions matching TRBD2. CDR3 length equals 20 residues. J gave up 1 base and V 0 bases, and 11 bases lay outside the gene matches. The germline CDR1 and CDR2 sequences are SQVTM and ANQGSEA. The CDR3 protein is CSVEDRTSGRIKRSYNEQFF. In DNA form, the CDR3 reads TGCAGCGTTGAAGACAGGACTAGCGGGAGGATTAAAAGGTCCTACAATGAGCAGTTCTTC.

The J gene is TRBJ1-5, the V gene TRBV9, with a tentative D call TRBD1 (5 bases). Trimming pared 0 bases from V and 4 bases from J, leaving 8 bases between. CDR3 length: 14 residues. Germline loops: CDR1 SGDLS, CDR2 YYNGEE. CDR3 in DNA: TGTGCCAGCAGCGTAGAGCCAGGGAATCAGCCCCAGCATTTT. It translates to CASSVEPGNQPQHF. The full variable domain, rest sourced from reference TRBV9 and TRBJ1-5, is DSGVTQTPKHLITATGQRVTLRCSPRSGDLSVYWYQQSLDQGLQFLIQYYNGEERAKGNILERFSAQQFPDLHSELNLSSLELGDSALYFCASSVEPGNQPQHFGDGTRLSIL.

The chain is built from TRBV6-1 and TRBJ1-5; TRBD1 might be the D (6 bases). With 0 bases removed from V and 6 bases from J, the gap between germline ends came to 18 bases. There are 17 residues in the CDR3. CDR1 is MNHNS, CDR2 SASEGT, per germline. The CDR3 DNA is TGTGCCAGCAGTGAAGCGGTTTTAATGGGAGGGGGTCAGCCCCAGCATTTT. It is translated as CASSEAVLMGGGQPQHF.

This chain links TRBV7-9 with TRBJ1-2, with D unresolved. The CDR3 consists of 15 residues. The germline V gene encodes CDR1 SEHNR and CDR2 FQNEAQ (reference sequence). The ends were cut back, 10 bases at V and 3 bases at J, with 21 bases in the middle. The CDR3 loop reads CAINMGPIVYYGYTF. CDR3 bases: TGTGCCATAAATATGGGCCCTATCGTCTACTATGGCTACACCTTC.

The chain has TRBV6-5 and TRBJ2-7; a weak D match, TRBD1 (6 bases). Germline lookup yields CDR1 MNHEY and CDR2 SVGAGI. There are 12 residues in the CDR3. V shed 4 bases and J shed 6 bases, with 10 bases lying between them. CDR3 DNA: TGTGCCAGCAGTTTCATGGACAGCGAGCAGTACTTC. Translated: CASSFMDSEQYF.

The chain couples TRBV19 to TRBJ2-4, with TRBD1 identical over 10 bases. Germline CDR1 reads LNHDA; CDR2 reads SQIVND (reference sequence). The CDR3 sequence is 15 residues long. The trim removed 1 base at V and 6 bases at J, leaving 3 bases unmatched. CDR3 coding DNA: TGTGCCAGTAGTATAGCCAGGACAGGGGGAAACATTCAGTACTTC. Its protein product is CASSIARTGGNIQYF.

This chain uses TRBV7-9 with TRBJ1-1; D is undetermined. Trimming removed 5 bases from V and 1 base from J, with 11 bases in between. Germline values: CDR1 SEHNR, CDR2 FQNEAQ (reference sequence). This CDR3 is 14 amino acids long. The CDR3, as DNA: TGTGCCAGCAGCCCCTGGGGAGGGAACACTGAAGCTTTCTTT. As protein: CASSPWGGNTEAFF.

V gene TRBV14 combines with J gene TRBJ1-6, with 11 bases aligning to TRBD1. Trimming cost V 1 base and J 9 bases; bases outside gene matches: 14. This CDR3 spans 19 amino acids. Germline CDR1 reads SGHDN; CDR2 reads FVKESK. The CDR3 DNA is TGTGCCAGCAGCCAAGTTGTTGGACAGGGGGCTTTCTGGGGTTCACCCCTCCACTTT. Encoded protein: CASSQVVGQGAFWGSPLHF.

The V call is TRBV5-4, the J call TRBJ2-5, with D perhaps matching TRBD2 (6 bases). CDR1 and CDR2 from the germline V gene are SGHNT and YYREEE (reference sequence). The CDR3 runs to 15 residues. V was trimmed by 0 bases and J by 4 bases, leaving 13 bases between them. The CDR3 DNA sequence: TGTGCCAGCAGCTTGGGCGGGGAACCTATAGAGACCCAGTACTTC. The encoded protein is CASSLGGEPIETQYF. The whole variable domain, filled in from reference TRBV5-4 and TRBJ2-5, reads ETGVTQSPTHLIKTRGQQVTLRCSSQSGHNTVSWYQQALGQGPQFIFQYYREEENGRGNFPPRFSGLQFPNYSSELNVNALELDDSALYLCASSLGGEPIETQYFGPGTRLLVL.

The chain carries TRBV13 and TRBJ2-3; the D gene is possibly TRBD2 (5 bases). Between the trimmed V and J ends, which lost 0 bases and 8 bases, there was a span of 12 bases. The CDR3 is 14 residues long. The V gene's germline CDR1 is PRHDT and CDR2 FYEKMQ (reference sequence). The CDR3 bases are TGTGCCAGCAGCTTAGGGGGAGCCTCTGGTACGCAGTATTTT. It specifies CASSLGGASGTQYF.

The chain recombines TRBV2 with TRBJ2-3, with TRBD2 matching 7 bases. CDR3 length: 14 amino acids. Germline V lookup: CDR1 SNHLY, CDR2 FYNNEI. V lost 1 base and J lost 3; bases outside the gene matches: 1. DNA for the CDR3: TGTGCCAGCAGTGAAGGACTAGCAACAGATACGCAGTATTTT. Translating it yields CASSEGLATDTQYF.

For this clone: The sample contains more than one DNA sequence encoding this CDR3. This chain joins TRBV27 and TRBJ2-5; D may be TRBD2 (5 bases). The germline V and J ends were trimmed by 8 bases and 5 bases, with 12 bases remaining between them. Germline CDR1 MNHEY, CDR2 SMNVEV (reference sequence). This CDR3 has 12 amino acids. CDR3 loop: CASSPPGETQYF. The DNA of the CDR3 is TGTGCCAGCTCCCCCCCGGGGGAGACCCAGTACTTC.

V is TRBV9 and J is TRBJ1-5; no firm D call. The CDR3 contains 14 residues. V was cut by 3 bases and J by 7 bases, with 14 bases left in between. Germline V gives CDR1 SGDLS, CDR2 YYNGEE. CDR3 amino acids: CASSADWGGQPQHF. The CDR3 DNA sequence: TGTGCCAGCAGCGCAGACTGGGGAGGACAGCCCCAGCATTTT.

The V and J genes are TRBV9 and TRBJ2-1; 7 bases map to TRBD2. V lost 2 bases to trimming and J lost 13 bases; unmatched junction nucleotides: 12. CDR1 and CDR2 (germline): SGDLS, YYNGEE. The CDR3 is 14 amino acids. The CDR3: CASSVRGLGTTQFF. The CDR3 DNA is TGTGCCAGCAGCGTGAGGGGATTGGGGACTACCCAGTTCTTC.

The rearrangement links TRBV18 to TRBJ2-7; TRBD1 is a possible D gene (5 bases). Germline-derived CDR1 and CDR2 are KGHSH and LQKENI. The V gene lost 3 bases and the J gene lost 2 bases, with 23 bases spanning the gap. The CDR3 runs 18 residues. CDR3: CASSPRGSSTTLPYEQYF. CDR3 DNA: TGTGCCAGCTCACCTAGGGGTTCTTCAACCACGCTACCCTACGAGCAGTACTTC. The entire variable domain, with the rest obtained from reference TRBV18 and TRBJ2-7, is as follows: NAGVMQNPRHLVRRRGQEARLRCSPMKGHSHVYWYRQLPEEGLKFMVYLQKENIIDESGMPKERFSAEFPKEGPSILRIQQVVRGDSAAYFCASSPRGSSTTLPYEQYFGPGTRLTVT.

The chain is built from TRBV2 and TRBJ2-5, with a weak D call TRBD2 (5 bases). Germline V gives CDR1 SNHLY, CDR2 FYNNEI. The CDR3 has 12 amino acids. V was trimmed by 6 bases and J by 7 bases, leaving 12 bases between them. The DNA for the CDR3 is TGTGCCAGCAGCCCGGGGTCCGTGACCCAGTACTTC. Amino acids: CASSPGSVTQYF.

The chain recombines TRBV27 with TRBJ2-1; TRBD2 aligns across 10 bases. This CDR3 comprises 16 residues. The V and J ends lost 3 bases and 4 bases, in that order; junction bases with no gene match: 6. Per germline, CDR1 MNHEY and CDR2 SMNVEV (reference sequence). CDR3 sequence: CASSLLRTSGYNEQFF. CDR3 DNA: TGTGCCAGCAGTTTGTTGCGGACTAGCGGTTACAATGAGCAGTTCTTC.

V is TRBV7-9 and J is TRBJ1-6; maybe TRBD1 (5 bases). This CDR3 region has 14 residues. Looked up from germline, CDR1 is SEHNR and CDR2 is FQNEAQ (reference sequence). V was clipped by 2 bases and J by 5 bases, with 7 bases between them. CDR3 in DNA: TGTGCCAGCAGCTTATGGGGGGATAATTCACCCCTCCACTTT. Translating gives CASSLWGDNSPLHF.

V and J are TRBV4-1 and TRBJ2-2; 10 nucleotides agree with TRBD1. With 3 bases clipped from V and 9 bases from J, the junction kept 13 bases outside the gene matches. CDR3 length: 17 residues. Germline CDR1 and CDR2: MGHRA and YSYEKL. The CDR3 coding sequence is TGCGCCAGCAGCCAGGGACAGGGGCTCGGGAAACCGAGGGAGCTGTTTTTT. The encoded protein is CASSQGQGLGKPRELFF.

The chain has TRBV28 and TRBJ1-1; D remains unclear. The CDR3 spans 14 residues. V lost 7 bases to trimming and J lost 3 bases, with 15 bases between them. Per germline, CDR1 MDHEN and CDR2 SYDVKM. CDR3 DNA sequence: TGTGCCAGCATAGCACGACGAGCCTACACTGAAGCTTTCTTT. Its translation is CASIARRAYTEAFF.

This chain links TRBV5-8 with TRBJ1-6, with 8 bases aligning to TRBD1. J was trimmed by 9 bases and V by 2 bases; bases with no gene match: 7. CDR1 is SGHTS and CDR2 is YDEGEE in the germline V gene. The CDR3 is made up of 15 amino acids. Here the CDR3 DNA reads TGTGCCAGCAGCTTCCAGGACAGGGCGGGTTCACCCCTCCACTTT. It encodes CASSFQDRAGSPLHF.

The chain couples TRBV19 to TRBJ2-1; weak D call: TRBD2 (6 bases). The V gene's germline CDR1 is LNHDA and CDR2 SQIVND (reference sequence). This CDR3 contains 16 residues. V lost 3 bases, J lost 0 bases, and 12 bases lay in between. The CDR3 sequence is CASSISGENSYNEQFF. The DNA for the CDR3 is TGTGCCAGTAGTATTTCGGGGGAGAACTCCTACAATGAGCAGTTCTTC. The full variable domain, rest sourced from reference TRBV19 and TRBJ2-1, is DGGITQSPKYLFRKEGQNVTLSCEQNLNHDAMYWYRQDPGQGLRLIYYSQIVNDFQKGDIAEGYSVSREKKESFPLTVTSAQKNPTAFYLCASSISGENSYNEQFFGPGTRLTVL.

The rearrangement links TRBV27 to TRBJ1-1, with 7 bases fitting TRBD1. Germline V gene sequence: CDR1 MNHEY, CDR2 SMNVEV (reference sequence). The CDR3 length is 13 residues. Germline trimming cut 4 bases from V and 5 bases from J; bases unmatched to any gene: 4. The CDR3 spells CASSSGGWTEAFF. CDR3 DNA: TGTGCCAGCAGTTCAGGGGGGTGGACTGAAGCTTTCTTT.

The chain employs TRBV5-6 and TRBJ2-7; 8 nucleotides align to TRBD1. The CDR3 spans 13 residues. CDR1 and CDR2 (germline): SGHDT, YYEEEE. The ends lost 4 bases at V and 4 bases at J; junction bases unmatched: 4. CDR3 protein: CASSRDRKYEQYF. The CDR3 region has the DNA TGTGCCAGCAGCCGGGACAGGAAATACGAGCAGTACTTC.

The rearrangement links TRBV4-1 to TRBJ2-6, with D hard to call. Deletions cut 1 base from V and 1 base from J, with 11 bases between. Germline V gene data show CDR1 as MGHRA and CDR2 as YSYEKL. The CDR3 is made up of 17 amino acids. The CDR3 region has the DNA TGCGCCAGCAGCCAAGGATTGCAGGCATCTGGGGCCAACGTCCTGACTTTC. Its protein product is CASSQGLQASGANVLTF.

CDR3 protein: CASSEGPVMNTEAFF. CDR3 nucleotides: TGTGCCAGCAGTGAAGGTCCGGTCATGAACACTGAAGCTTTCTTT. The chain joins TRBV6-1 to TRBJ1-1; D gene unclear. Germline-derived CDR1 and CDR2 are MNHNS and SASEGT. Trimming removed 1 base at V and 0 bases at J, with 9 bases between. The length of the CDR3 is 15 residues.

The chain has TRBV19 and TRBJ1-6; D is uncertain. The CDR3 loop spans 14 amino acids. V was clipped by 4 bases and J by 8 bases, with 12 bases between them. Germline CDR1 and CDR2: LNHDA and SQIVND (reference sequence). CDR3 DNA: TGTGCCAGTAGTAGCGCGGGCTGGGATTCACCCCTCCACTTT. Its protein is CASSSAGWDSPLHF. Full variable domain (missing parts from reference TRBV19 and TRBJ1-6): DGGITQSPKYLFRKEGQNVTLSCEQNLNHDAMYWYRQDPGQGLRLIYYSQIVNDFQKGDIAEGYSVSREKKESFPLTVTSAQKNPTAFYLCASSSAGWDSPLHFGNGTRLTVT.